This T cell receptor beta chain was profiled in a study of CD8 T cells in ankylosing spondylitis. General study findings and limits: In ankylosing spondylitis blood, a motif of seven to nine highly homologous TCR beta variants appeared characteristic. In the blood and synovial fluid of reactive arthritis, some motif variants had been previously reported.

TCRdb ran MiXCR on the 5' RACE reads and lists one entry per CDR3 protein. The sample has approximately 150,000 distinct CDR3 sequences, under 20% seen once. This clonotype was seen a handful of times. Its target is not known. Germline CDR1 reads SGDLS; CDR2 reads YYNGEE. The CDR3 contains 14 residues. The V and J ends lost 3 bases and 7 bases, in that order; junction bases with no gene match: 7. The genes are TRBV9 and TRBJ2-1, with 7 bases aligning to TRBD2. Material for sequencing was blood, either unsorted or a sorted T cell fraction (not recorded which). This clonotype was sampled from a male donor with ankylosing spondylitis. In DNA form, the CDR3 reads TGTGCCAGCAGCGACAGCGGGATTGGGAATGAGCAGTTCTTC. Protein product: CASSDSGIGNEQFF.